The next 25 T cell receptor beta chains were all read from a single sample in a study of naive and memory T cell subsets. Both TRBC1 and TRBC2 were covered by a beta constant-region primer of two equimolar oligonucleotides. Four rounds of PCR amplified the ligated cDNA using nested alpha and beta constant-region primers plus SP2. TCRdb fed the UMI-ligation and nested PCR reads into MiXCR, producing one record per CDR3 protein. The table has 95,000 to 150,000 distinct CDR3 sequences, 30% to 45% seen once. Sequencing input: central memory CD4+ T cells from blood. These receptors all come from a human donor in good health.

The chain employs TRBV5-1 and TRBJ2-7; weak D call: TRBD1 (6 bases). Trimming pared 5 bases from V and 7 bases from J, leaving 13 bases between. This CDR3 contains 12 residues. The germline V gene encodes CDR1 SGHRS and CDR2 YFSETQ. CDR3 bases: TGCGCCAGCAGATCCGGACAGACAGAGCAGTACTTC. This gives the protein CASRSGQTEQYF.

The rearrangement joins TRBV3-1 to TRBJ2-7; D unclear. The CDR3 runs to 12 residues. Germline loops: CDR1 LGHDT, CDR2 YNNKEL (reference sequence). V dropped 3 bases and J dropped 6 bases, with 9 bases sitting between them. The CDR3 is CASSHFLGEQYF. The CDR3 nucleotides read TGTGCCAGCAGCCATTTTTTGGGCGAGCAGTACTTC.

V gene TRBV3-1 combines with J gene TRBJ2-5; D is uncertain. The germline gives CDR1 LGHDT, CDR2 YNNKEL (reference sequence). The CDR3 has 15 residues. The germline V and J ends were trimmed by 0 bases and 5 bases, with 13 bases remaining between them. The CDR3 sequence: CASSQDGRSGETQYF. The DNA for the CDR3 is TGTGCCAGCAGCCAAGATGGTCGCTCCGGGGAGACCCAGTACTTC.

The table lists this clonotype with a count of one. The gene calls are TRBV3-1 and TRBJ2-1; 7 positions agree with TRBD2. This CDR3 has 16 residues. CDR1 and CDR2 (germline): LGHDT, YNNKEL (reference sequence). V shed 3 bases and J 4 bases; nucleotides not matched to a gene: 9. The CDR3 region is CASSHGGTTLYNEQFF. In DNA, the CDR3 is TGTGCCAGCAGCCACGGCGGGACTACCCTATACAATGAGCAGTTCTTC.

This clonotype was counted between two and nine times. The gene calls are TRBV7-8 and TRBJ2-2, with a weak D call TRBD1 (6 bases). The CDR3 totals 16 residues. Germline CDR1 reads SGHVS; CDR2 reads FQNEAQ. The ends were cut back, 5 bases at V and 6 bases at J, with 19 bases in the middle. The CDR3 sequence is CASSPAVGTNAGELFF. In DNA form, the CDR3 reads TGTGCCAGCAGCCCAGCCGTCGGGACAAACGCCGGGGAGCTGTTTTTT.

This clonotype was seen many times. The chain carries TRBV6-1 and TRBJ1-5; tentative D call: TRBD1 (5 bases). The CDR3 covers 15 residues. Germline V gene sequence: CDR1 MNHNS, CDR2 SASEGT. V was trimmed by 2 bases and J by 4 bases, leaving 12 bases between them. CDR3 protein: CASSEPGISNQPQHF. Written as DNA, the CDR3 is TGTGCCAGCAGTGAACCAGGGATTTCGAATCAGCCCCAGCATTTT.

The chain carries TRBV28 and TRBJ2-6, with D unclear. CDR1 is MDHEN, CDR2 SYDVKM, per germline. CDR3 length: 12 amino acids. Trimming pared 6 bases from V and 7 bases from J, leaving 7 bases between. The CDR3 spells CASSAAANVLTF. In nucleotides, the CDR3 is TGTGCCAGCAGCGCCGCTGCCAACGTCCTGACTTTC. The full variable domain, completed using reference TRBV28 and TRBJ2-6, is DVKVTQSSRYLVKRTGEKVFLECVQDMDHENMFWYRQDPGLGLRLIYFSYDVKMKEKGDIPEGYSVSREKKERFSLILESASTNQTSMYLCASSAAANVLTFGAGSRLTVL.

This clonotype was recorded many times. The CDR3 loop reads CSVVFRDDDGELFF. CDR3 DNA sequence: TGCAGCGTTGTATTCAGGGATGATGACGGGGAGCTGTTTTTT. The V call is TRBV29-1, the J call TRBJ2-2; a possible D gene is TRBD1 (5 bases). CDR1 is SQVTM, CDR2 ANQGSEA, per germline. Deletions cut 4 bases from V and 7 bases from J, with 16 bases between. This CDR3 has 14 amino acids.

This chain uses TRBV5-1 with TRBJ2-5; 7 bases are shared with TRBD2. Germline CDR1 reads SGHRS; CDR2 reads YFSETQ. The CDR3 runs 15 residues. V was pared by 4 bases and J by 2 bases, with 8 bases of the junction left unmatched. CDR3 DNA sequence: TGCGCCAGCAGCACAGGACTAGTTCGGCAAGAGACCCAGTACTTC. The encoded protein is CASSTGLVRQETQYF. The whole variable domain, remainder taken from reference TRBV5-1 and TRBJ2-5, is KAGVTQTPRYLIKTRGQQVTLSCSPISGHRSVSWYQQTPGQGLQFLFEYFSETQRNKGNFPGRFSGRQFSNSRSEMNVSTLELGDSALYLCASSTGLVRQETQYFGPGTRLLVL.

V gene TRBV5-1 combines with J gene TRBJ2-1; TRBD1 might be the D (6 bases). The CDR3 runs to 17 residues. The V gene's germline CDR1 is SGHRS and CDR2 YFSETQ. Between the trimmed V and J ends, which lost 3 bases and 1 base, there was a span of 17 bases. The CDR3, as DNA: TGCGCCAGCAGCTGGGGACAAGGGTTGGGTTCCTACAATGAGCAGTTCTTC. Its protein is CASSWGQGLGSYNEQFF.

The chain uses TRBV14 and TRBJ1-2; 7 nucleotides line up with TRBD1. The CDR3 is made up of 21 amino acids. The germline gives CDR1 SGHDN, CDR2 FVKESK. V shed 3 bases and J 0 bases; nucleotides not matched to a gene: 22. The CDR3 loop is CASSHDSLLLEQGKANYGYTF. The CDR3 region has the DNA TGTGCCAGCAGCCACGACTCACTTCTTTTGGAACAGGGGAAAGCTAACTATGGCTACACCTTC.

There are a few counts of this clonotype. In DNA form, the CDR3 reads TGCAGCGTGGTACTAGCGGGAGTCGAGCAGTACTTC. Residues: CSVVLAGVEQYF. The chain recombines TRBV29-1 with TRBJ2-7; 11 nucleotides align to TRBD2. CDR1 is SQVTM, CDR2 ANQGSEA, per germline. The J segment lost 6 bases and the V segment lost 6 bases, leaving 4 bases of the junction unmatched. CDR3 length: 12 amino acids.

The rearrangement links TRBV7-2 to TRBJ2-2; possible D gene TRBD2, 5 bases. The CDR3 loop spans 14 amino acids. V shed 6 bases and J shed 2 bases, with 10 bases lying between them. Germline loops: CDR1 SGHTA, CDR2 FQGNSA. The CDR3 is CASRMDSNTGELFF. The CDR3 DNA sequence: TGTGCCAGCAGGATGGACTCAAACACCGGGGAGCTGTTTTTT.

The V and J genes are TRBV3-1 and TRBJ2-2; 9 nucleotides match TRBD1. Trimming cost V 2 bases and J 0 bases; bases outside gene matches: 4. Germline V gene lookup returns CDR1 LGHDT and CDR2 YNNKEL (reference sequence). This CDR3 has 17 residues. In DNA form, the CDR3 reads TGTGCCAGCAGCCAATATACAGGGGGCGCGAACACCGGGGAGCTGTTTTTT. The encoded protein is CASSQYTGGANTGELFF. The full variable domain, completed using reference TRBV3-1 and TRBJ2-2, is DTAVSQTPKYLVTQMGNDKSIKCEQNLGHDTMYWYKQDSKKFLKIMFSYNNKELIINETVPNRFSPKSPDKAHLNLHINSLELGDSAVYFCASSQYTGGANTGELFFGEGSRLTVL.

This clonotype was detected only once. This chain links TRBV28 with TRBJ1-5; 7 bases agree with TRBD1. The CDR3 is made up of 14 amino acids. Trimming took 6 bases from V and 4 from J; bases not matched to a gene: 6. Germline-derived CDR1 and CDR2 are MDHEN and SYDVKM. CDR3 sequence (DNA): TGTGCCAGCAGCCGCGGGACAGTTAATCAGCCCCAGCATTTT. This sequence encodes CASSRGTVNQPQHF.

The rearrangement uses TRBV20-1 and TRBJ1-5, with no clear D. The germline CDR1 and CDR2 sequences are DFQATT and SNEGSKA (reference sequence). This CDR3 region has 14 residues. V was clipped by 4 bases and J by 0 bases, with 10 bases between them. In DNA form, the CDR3 reads TGCAGTGCTAACTTCGTAAATAGCAATCAGCCCCAGCATTTT. Encoded protein: CSANFVNSNQPQHF.

This chain links TRBV6-1 with TRBJ2-6; D uncertain. The CDR3 contains 13 residues. V was trimmed by 6 bases and J by 2 bases, leaving 5 bases between them. CDR1 and CDR2 (germline): MNHNS, SASEGT. CDR3 region: CASSNTGANVLTF. CDR3 in DNA: TGTGCCAGCAGCAACACTGGGGCCAACGTCCTGACTTTC.

In its sample, this clonotype was seen a few times. The chain links TRBV6-6 to TRBJ2-5, with TRBD2 as a possible D gene (5 bases). This CDR3 is built from 12 residues. Trimming took 8 bases from V and 4 from J, leaving 11 bases between them. CDR1 MNHNY and CDR2 SVGAGI come from the germline V gene (reference sequence). The CDR3 spells CASRRGPETQYF. The CDR3 DNA is TGTGCCAGCCGCCGGGGTCCAGAGACCCAGTACTTC.

The chain joins TRBV5-1 to TRBJ2-1; TRBD2 aligns across 7 bases. Germline CDR1 and CDR2: SGHRS and YFSETQ. This CDR3 is 15 amino acids long. With V trimmed by 0 bases and J by 4 bases, 4 bases remained unmatched. The CDR3 spells CASSLVASGYNEQFF. CDR3 bases: TGCGCCAGCAGCTTGGTGGCTAGCGGATACAATGAGCAGTTCTTC.

By share, this clonotype counts as medium-sized. The chain has TRBV7-8 and TRBJ2-3; D unclear. The CDR3 contains 13 residues. Germline loops: CDR1 SGHVS, CDR2 FQNEAQ. Trimming took off 5 bases at V and 3 bases at J, with 9 bases between the two ends. CDR3 sequence reads: CASSARWTDTQYF. In nucleotides, the CDR3 is TGTGCCAGCAGCGCCAGGTGGACAGATACGCAGTATTTT.

V is TRBV28 and J is TRBJ1-2; TRBD1 is a possible D gene (5 bases). V shed 5 bases and J shed 0 bases, with 16 bases lying between them. CDR3 length equals 16 residues. Germline-derived CDR1 and CDR2 are MDHEN and SYDVKM. CDR3 loop: CASSPGGGTANYGYTF. The CDR3 DNA sequence: TGTGCCAGCAGTCCGGGGGGGGGGACGGCTAACTATGGCTACACCTTC.

Here the CDR3 reads CASSLAGPHHAGGTSYEQYF. The CDR3 region has the DNA TGCGCCAGCAGCTTGGCCGGACCGCACCATGCGGGAGGAACCTCCTACGAGCAGTACTTC. This chain links TRBV5-1 with TRBJ2-7, with 8 positions matching TRBD2. The germline V gene encodes CDR1 SGHRS and CDR2 YFSETQ. V lost 0 bases, J lost 0 bases, and 17 bases stayed unmatched. The CDR3 runs 20 residues.

The chain joins TRBV5-1 to TRBJ2-3; 7 nucleotides agree with TRBD2. J gave up 0 bases and V 6 bases, and 7 bases lay outside the gene matches. Germline V gene lookup returns CDR1 SGHRS and CDR2 YFSETQ. CDR3 size: 15 residues. The CDR3 reads CASTSGLGSTDTQYF. CDR3 coding DNA: TGCGCCAGCACTAGCGGCCTCGGGAGCACAGATACGCAGTATTTT.

This clonotype was recorded a few times. This chain connects TRBV20-1 to TRBJ2-3; the D is unclear. V was clipped by 8 bases and J by 7 bases, with 19 bases between them. This CDR3 spans 13 amino acids. The V gene's germline CDR1 is DFQATT and CDR2 SNEGSKA (reference sequence). The CDR3 DNA follows: TGCAGTCCCATCGACGGCGTTTCAAATACGCAGTATTTT. It is translated as CSPIDGVSNTQYF.

Only a few counts were recorded for this clonotype. V and J are TRBV4-1 and TRBJ2-3, with 7 bases aligning to TRBD2. CDR1 and CDR2 (germline): MGHRA, YSYEKL. The CDR3 is 17 amino acids. The ends lost 1 base at V and 2 bases at J; junction bases unmatched: 9. CDR3 in amino acids: CASSQAIGTTYTDTQYF. Here the CDR3 DNA reads TGCGCCAGCAGCCAAGCAATTGGGACTACCTACACAGATACGCAGTATTTT.